Presented here are 8 T cell receptor beta chains from one specimen sequenced in a study of shared clonotypes between healthy human individuals. Produced via immunoSEQ multiplex PCR; TCRdb's table is partial and in-frame only. The sample shows a few million clones, more than 90% of them seen only once. The sample comprised naive CD4+ T cells sorted from blood. The subset was: CD45RA+ positively selected. Receptors were obtained from a man younger than 35 in good health.

CDR3 sequence: CASSAVESRNTEAFF. Here the CDR3 DNA reads TGTGCCAGCAGCGCAGTGGAAAGCCGGAACACTGAAGCTTTCTTT. This rearrangement joins TRBV9 to TRBJ1-1; D is uncertain. The CDR3 extends over 15 amino acids. The germline V gene has CDR1 SGDLS and CDR2 YYNGEE. V was cut by 3 bases and J by 1 base, with 13 bases left in between.

This clone was detected once. CDR3 protein: CAWSSGTANSPLHF. In nucleotides, the CDR3 is TGTGCCTGGAGTAGCGGGACGGCTAATTCACCCCTCCACTTT. The V call is TRBV30, the J call TRBJ1-6; D is possibly TRBD1 (5 bases). The CDR3 runs to 14 residues. In germline, CDR1 is GTSNPN, CDR2 SVGIG (reference sequence). V was pared by 2 bases and J by 6 bases, with 11 bases between.

The chain is built from TRBV18 and TRBJ2-7, with D hard to call. Germline lookup yields CDR1 KGHSH and CDR2 LQKENI. The germline V and J ends were trimmed by 4 bases and 4 bases, with 11 bases remaining between them. The CDR3 sequence is 13 residues long. The CDR3 here is CASSQEMSYEQYF. In DNA, the CDR3 is TGTGCCAGCTCACAGGAGATGTCATACGAGCAGTACTTC.

V gene TRBV2 combines with J gene TRBJ2-3; D remains unclear. This CDR3 spans 11 amino acids. The V and J ends lost 8 bases and 5 bases respectively, with 8 bases between them. Germline V gives CDR1 SNHLY, CDR2 FYNNEI. CDR3 coding DNA: TGTGCCAGCGTAACAGAAGATACGCAGTATTTT. This encodes CASVTEDTQYF.

This clone was recorded only once. The same CDR3 can be traced to other DNA sequences in this sample. The chain is built from TRBV14 and TRBJ2-7; D not certain. The CDR3 is 11 amino acids. The V end lost 1 base, the J end lost 7 bases, and 5 bases lay between the germline ends. The germline V gene has CDR1 SGHDN and CDR2 FVKESK. This CDR3 reads CASSQVGEQYF. The CDR3 coding sequence is TGTGCCAGCAGCCAAGTCGGTGAGCAGTACTTC.

The chain uses TRBV5-4 and TRBJ2-7; either TRBD1 or TRBD2 may supply D (5 bases each). The CDR3 runs 14 residues. The V gene's germline CDR1 is SGHNT and CDR2 YYREEE (reference sequence). V was cut by 4 bases and J by 2 bases, with 13 bases left in between. The CDR3 loop is CASSPRDQTYEQYF. CDR3 nucleotide sequence: TGTGCCAGCAGCCCCCGGGACCAAACCTACGAGCAGTACTTC.

About this clone: Other DNA variants within this sample encode the same CDR3. The chain carries TRBV9 and TRBJ1-1, with D uncertain. This CDR3 region has 14 residues. CDR1 SGDLS and CDR2 YYNGEE come from the germline V gene. With 0 bases removed from V and 0 bases from J, the gap between germline ends came to 6 bases. The CDR3 region has the DNA TGTGCCAGCAGCGTAGCTGGAATGAACACTGAAGCTTTCTTT. Protein: CASSVAGMNTEAFF.

The chain links TRBV5-1 to TRBJ2-7; D is unresolved. Germline lookup yields CDR1 SGHRS and CDR2 YFSETQ. CDR3 size: 14 residues. The V gene lost 0 bases and the J gene lost 3 bases, with 10 bases spanning the gap. The DNA for the CDR3 is TGCGCCAGCAGCTTGGGACTGCTCGGCTACGAGCAGTACTTC. It is translated as CASSLGLLGYEQYF.